The next 10 T cell receptor beta chains were all read from a single sample in a study of shared clonotypes between healthy human individuals. Sequencing used immunoSEQ multiplex PCR; TCRdb keeps in-frame clones, though not all of them. The table records approximately 2.3 million clones, approximately 95% of them present only once. The sequenced sample consisted of naive CD4+ T cells from PBMCs. Subset indicated: CD45RA+ positively selected. These receptors came from a man aged 18 to 29 in good health. Some clones in this sample may be carry-over from other donors' samples.

This clone was seen only once. The chain has TRBV7-9 and TRBJ1-3; TRBD1 agrees at 8 bases. With V trimmed by 5 bases and J by 2 bases, 5 bases remained unmatched. CDR1 SEHNR and CDR2 FQNEAQ come from the germline V gene (reference sequence). CDR3 size: 15 residues. The CDR3 here is CASSPGQETGNTIYF. The CDR3 nucleotides are TGTGCCAGCAGCCCGGGACAGGAGACTGGAAACACCATATATTTT.

J is TRBJ1-2 and V is TRBV28, with D possibly being TRBD1 (5 bases). Germline CDR1 reads MDHEN; CDR2 reads SYDVKM. There are 15 residues in the CDR3. The V end was cut by 2 bases, the J end by 5 bases, with 15 bases between. CDR3 nucleotide sequence: TGTGCCAGCAGTTTAATTGACAGAAGACTTTATGGCTACACCTTC. As protein: CASSLIDRRLYGYTF.

This clone was detected once. The chain is built from TRBV7-2 and TRBJ1-2; D is unresolved. From germline, CDR1 is SGHTA and CDR2 FQGNSA. Trimming left V 4 bases short and J 2 bases short, with 2 bases between. The CDR3 totals 11 residues. This CDR3 is CASSSNYGYTF. The CDR3 DNA sequence: TGTGCCAGCAGCTCGAACTATGGCTACACCTTC.

The chain carries TRBV7-8 and TRBJ2-1; unclear D gene. Germline V gene lookup returns CDR1 SGHVS and CDR2 FQNEAQ. This CDR3 has 14 residues. The V end was cut by 5 bases, the J end by 3 bases, with 11 bases between. For the CDR3, the DNA is TGTGCCAGCAGCCCCTCTCCCTTCTACAATGAGCAGTTCTTC. Translating gives CASSPSPFYNEQFF.

The table lists this clone with a few counts. The chain recombines TRBV28 with TRBJ1-2, with D hard to call. The CDR3 totals 11 residues. V was shortened by 6 bases and J by 8 bases, with 10 bases between the two germline ends. The germline V gene encodes CDR1 MDHEN and CDR2 SYDVKM. The chain's CDR3 is CASSRRRGYTF. CDR3 bases: TGTGCCAGCAGCCGCCGACGGGGCTACACCTTC.

This clone appeared once. The chain combines TRBV7-8 with TRBJ2-7; D is undetermined. This CDR3 has 11 amino acids. V lost 5 bases and J 4 bases, leaving 6 bases between the germline ends. Germline CDR1 is SGHVS and CDR2 is FQNEAQ. CDR3 loop: CASSPQYEQYF. CDR3 nucleotides: TGTGCCAGCAGCCCACAGTACGAGCAGTACTTC. The complete variable domain, with remaining parts taken from reference TRBV7-8 and TRBJ2-7, reads GAGVSQSPRYKVAKRGQDVALRCDPISGHVSLFWYQQALGQGPEFLTYFQNEAQLDKSGLPSDRFFAERPEGSVSTLKIQRTQQEDSAVYLCASSPQYEQYFGPGTRLTVT.

V gene TRBV18 combines with J gene TRBJ2-1; 7 bases are a match to TRBD2. CDR3 length: 15 amino acids. The V and J ends lost 6 bases and 6 bases, in that order; junction bases with no gene match: 11. The germline CDR1 and CDR2 sequences are KGHSH and LQKENI. The CDR3 nucleotides are TGTGCCAGCTCCTTTCGGGCGGGAGACGGCAATGAGCAGTTCTTC. This codes for CASSFRAGDGNEQFF.

CDR3 nucleotide sequence: TGTGCCAGCAGGGACGGGACAGGCTATGGCTACACCTTC. Protein sequence: CASRDGTGYGYTF. The chain employs TRBV28 and TRBJ1-2, with 8 bases lining up with TRBD1. This CDR3 is built from 13 residues. Germline CDR1 is MDHEN and CDR2 is SYDVKM. V lost 6 bases and J lost 4; bases outside the gene matches: 4.

V usage is TRBV28 and J usage is TRBJ2-4; TRBD2 matches 16 bases. Germline V lookup: CDR1 MDHEN, CDR2 SYDVKM. CDR3 length equals 18 residues. The V and J ends lost 5 bases and 3 bases, in that order; junction bases with no gene match: 7. DNA for the CDR3: TGTGCCAGCAGTAGGGGGGGACTAGCGGGAGGGCACAAAAACATTCAGTACTTC. It specifies CASSRGGLAGGHKNIQYF.

V usage is TRBV7-8 and J usage is TRBJ1-5; D gene unclear. V lost 5 bases, J lost 3 bases, and 14 bases lay in between. The CDR3 covers 15 residues. From germline, CDR1 is SGHVS and CDR2 FQNEAQ. Here the CDR3 DNA reads TGTGCCAGCAGCCCTACTAGAGTGTTCAATCAGCCCCAGCATTTT. It is translated as CASSPTRVFNQPQHF. The whole variable domain, remainder taken from reference TRBV7-8 and TRBJ1-5, is GAGVSQSPRYKVAKRGQDVALRCDPISGHVSLFWYQQALGQGPEFLTYFQNEAQLDKSGLPSDRFFAERPEGSVSTLKIQRTQQEDSAVYLCASSPTRVFNQPQHFGDGTRLSIL.